This T cell receptor (beta chain) was identified in a study of blood T cell repertoires in COVID-19. Across the whole study: Samples of COVID-19 (acute and convalescent) were obtained from the United States, Italy and Spain. PBMCs, B-cell-depleted T cells, or T cells provided the cDNA or gDNA that made up the material.

Germline trimming cut 3 bases from V and 5 bases from J; bases unmatched to any gene: 8. Germline CDR1 and CDR2: SGHRS and YFSETQ. The CDR3 length is 16 residues. In the source study's methods: Estimation of nucleated cell counts was performed using reference gene primer amplification. Profiling relied on immunoSEQ multiplex PCR, and the TCRdb table lists in-frame clones only, not all of them. V, J and clone size are taken as reported in that table, and D and trimming were inferred from the DNA itself. The sample has some 60,000 clones; around 80% are singletons. Material: peripheral blood. The chain combines TRBV5-1 with TRBJ1-4, with TRBD1 matching 9 bases. This TCR came from a man younger than 40 with COVID-19, enrolled during active disease. In nucleotides, the CDR3 is TGCGCCAGCAGCTGGGGTTACAGGGGGCAGAATGAAAAACTGTTTTTT. This encodes CASSWGYRGQNEKLFF.